The clone carrying this T cell receptor (beta chain) was seen a single time. This record belongs to a study of CD8+CD57+ T cells in acquired aplastic anemia. Study in general: 3.2 ug was the average amount of DNA from sorted CD4+ and CD8+ cells.

It was genomic DNA that served as the template for profiling TCR beta VDJ and CDR3. TCRdb reprocessed the reads with MiXCR, giving one entry per CDR3 protein. The sample shows 150,000 to 200,000 distinct CDR3 sequences, 55% to 70% of them seen only once. The CDR3 totals 18 residues. CDR1 and CDR2 from the germline V gene are SGHTA and FQGNSA. Trimming pared 1 base from V and 1 base from J, leaving 19 bases between. The chain combines TRBV7-2 with TRBJ1-1; a weak D match, TRBD1 (5 bases). This clonotype was sampled from a human donor with severe aplastic anemia or a healthy control (not recorded which). The specimen was sorted CD4+, CD8+, or CD8+CD57+ T cells (not recorded which) from PBMCs. As DNA, the CDR3 is TGTGCCAGCAGCTTAGATCTGGGGACCTACGAGCAGAACACTGAAGCTTTCTTT. Encoded protein: CASSLDLGTYEQNTEAFF.